This note documents a single T cell receptor beta chain sequence. Its antigen is currently not known. With the read ending 3 residues before the CDR3 end, the germline J gene is used to fill in that end. This record belongs to a study of T cells in women clearing cervical HPV infection (dated by TCRdb to 2016 to 2019). Notes on the research overall: The cases were 25 women with histologically confirmed HPV16-related CIN3 or worse, and 2 of these cases were invasive cancers. Controls were 20 to 30 women whose single incident HPV16 infection cleared within 12 months without precancer or cancer developing. Blood from cases was collected at the visit at which the lesion was first identified, whereas blood from controls was collected once infection was no longer detected. For cases, a median interval of approximately 140 days, with an interquartile range of about 90 to 200 days, was observed between lesion detection and blood sampling. Since HLA typing was available for only a few women, HLA type could not be ruled out as a confounder. Nested within Costa Rica's Guanacaste HPV Natural History Study, an exploratory proof-of-principle case-control study compared TCR repertoires across cervical HPV16 outcomes. Cases were matched to controls by age within five years and by the year the sample was collected. Cases had a median age of approximately 35 years compared with approximately 40 for controls, and baseline characteristics showed no significant differences between the groups. The parent cohort enrolled around 10,000 women aged 18 or older in Guanacaste, Costa Rica, during about 1992 to 1995 and followed them for six to eight years. Five blinded duplicates per group were added as quality controls, so that approximately 60 samples were obtained: around 50 participants and some 10 replicates.

General study outcomes and caveats: Across sequencing depths, CIN3+ cases showed significantly higher TCR repertoire richness than controls, but evenness did not differ between the groups. Because T-cell numbers per sample were unknown, differences in richness could reflect varying T-cell content rather than repertoire biology. The cross-sectional design could not show whether the associations came before the infection or were a result of it, and neither effector/memory subsets nor HPV-specific T cells were isolated. Random forest classifiers that combined richness and V gene abundances separated cases from controls with an estimated AUC of around 0.84. Cases had lower TRBV6-7 relative abundance than controls (about 0.099% versus 0.16%; Bonferroni P = 0.0008).

Every participant had a single incident cervical HPV16 infection, and women with prevalent HPV16 infections were excluded. Cervical HPV DNA was detected with MY09/MY11 PCR, and genotyping was done by dot-blot hybridization. About 14 mL of heparinized blood were centrifuged, and the buffy coat was split into aliquots, frozen at -30 degrees C, and then kept at -80 degrees C. Genomic DNA was extracted from buffy coat specimens using QIAGEN kits. TCR beta CDR3 regions were amplified by multiplex PCR using the immunoSEQ assay from an average of about 1,200 ng genomic DNA per sample. Primer bias was corrected in the assay by using a complete synthetic TCR repertoire to establish an amplification baseline. The amplicons were sequenced on the Illumina platform. In the authors' own workflow: Sequence errors were corrected by clustering with frequency ratios and a modified nearest-neighbor algorithm, and the sequences were then analyzed in the immunoSEQ Analyzer using IMGT gene definitions. TCR richness and evenness were averaged over 20 rarefaction repeats at each rarefaction depth, excluding samples with fewer sequences than the depth. Wilcoxon rank sum tests with FDR correction were used to compare relative abundances of V, D and J genes between the groups. An intraclass correlation of around 96% for TCR richness and an average of 76.4% across 66 gene segments were obtained from the blinded duplicates. TCRdb took over this immuneACCESS table, retaining in-frame rearrangements with V and J assigned. Such tables are incomplete; in checked studies, under half of the missing clones stem from an unresolved V gene, and the remainder is unexplained. From that table come the V and J calls and clone size; the DNA was used to work out D and trimming. The table of this sample itemizes over 35,000 clones. The ten top clones hold roughly a third of the sample.

The germline V gene (reference sequence) provides CDR1 SGHAT and CDR2 FQDESV. The CDR3 spans 13 residues, from the cysteine through the phenylalanine. Sequencing covers 30 bases of the CDR3, shown here with the frame starting at base 1. V is reduced by 5 bases and J by 6 bases, leaving a spacing of 11 bases between them. Sequencing was performed on blood buffy coat. The clonotype comes from a woman between 18 and 75 years old with a cervical HPV16 infection that either progressed to CIN3+ or cleared (not recorded which). The V and J segments used are TRBV11-1 and TRBJ2-1, with the identity of the D gene unclear. The sequenced CDR3 bases are TGTGCCAGCAGCCGACATCTGGGCAATGAG. It encodes CASSRHLGNE. The whole CDR3 sequence is CASSRHLGNEQFF.